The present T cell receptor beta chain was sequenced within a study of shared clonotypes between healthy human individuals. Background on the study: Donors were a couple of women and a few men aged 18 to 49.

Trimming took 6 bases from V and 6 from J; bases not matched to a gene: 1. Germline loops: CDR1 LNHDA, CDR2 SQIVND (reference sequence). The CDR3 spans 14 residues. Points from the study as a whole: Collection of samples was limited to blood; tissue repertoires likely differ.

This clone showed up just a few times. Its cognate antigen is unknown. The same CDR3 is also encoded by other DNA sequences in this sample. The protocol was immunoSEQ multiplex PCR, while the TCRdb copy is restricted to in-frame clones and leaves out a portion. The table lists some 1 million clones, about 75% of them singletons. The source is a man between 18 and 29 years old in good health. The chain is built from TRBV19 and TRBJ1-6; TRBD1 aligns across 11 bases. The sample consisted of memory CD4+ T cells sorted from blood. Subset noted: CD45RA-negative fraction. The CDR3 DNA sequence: TGTGCCAGTAGCGGGACAGGGGGTAATTCACCCCTCCACTTT. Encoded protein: CASSGTGGNSPLHF.